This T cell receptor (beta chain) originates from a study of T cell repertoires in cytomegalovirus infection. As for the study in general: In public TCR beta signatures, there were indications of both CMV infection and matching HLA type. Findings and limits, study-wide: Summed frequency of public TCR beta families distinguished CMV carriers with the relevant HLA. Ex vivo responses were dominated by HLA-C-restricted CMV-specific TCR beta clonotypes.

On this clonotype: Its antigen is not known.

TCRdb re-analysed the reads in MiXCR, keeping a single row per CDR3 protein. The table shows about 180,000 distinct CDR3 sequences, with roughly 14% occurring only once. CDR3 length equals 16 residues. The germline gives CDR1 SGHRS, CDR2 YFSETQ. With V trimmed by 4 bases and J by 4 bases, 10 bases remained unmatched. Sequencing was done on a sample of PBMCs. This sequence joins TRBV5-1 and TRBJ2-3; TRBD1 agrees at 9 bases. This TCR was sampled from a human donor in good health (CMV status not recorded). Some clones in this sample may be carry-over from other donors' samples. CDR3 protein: CASSEDRGSRADTQYF. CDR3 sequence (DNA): TGCGCCAGCAGCGAAGACAGGGGGTCGAGGGCAGATACGCAGTATTTT.